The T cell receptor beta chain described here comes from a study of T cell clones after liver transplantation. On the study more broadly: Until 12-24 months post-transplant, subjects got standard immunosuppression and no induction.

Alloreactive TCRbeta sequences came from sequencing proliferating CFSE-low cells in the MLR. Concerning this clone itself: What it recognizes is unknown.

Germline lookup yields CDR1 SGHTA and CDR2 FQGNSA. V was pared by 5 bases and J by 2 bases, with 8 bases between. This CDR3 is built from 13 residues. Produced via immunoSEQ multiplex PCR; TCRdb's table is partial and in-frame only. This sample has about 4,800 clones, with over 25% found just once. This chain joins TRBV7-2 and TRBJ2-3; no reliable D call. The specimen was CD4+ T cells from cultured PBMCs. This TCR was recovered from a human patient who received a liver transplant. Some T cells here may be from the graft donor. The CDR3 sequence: CASSTWFTDTQYF. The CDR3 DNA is TGTGCCAGCAGCACCTGGTTCACAGATACGCAGTATTTT.